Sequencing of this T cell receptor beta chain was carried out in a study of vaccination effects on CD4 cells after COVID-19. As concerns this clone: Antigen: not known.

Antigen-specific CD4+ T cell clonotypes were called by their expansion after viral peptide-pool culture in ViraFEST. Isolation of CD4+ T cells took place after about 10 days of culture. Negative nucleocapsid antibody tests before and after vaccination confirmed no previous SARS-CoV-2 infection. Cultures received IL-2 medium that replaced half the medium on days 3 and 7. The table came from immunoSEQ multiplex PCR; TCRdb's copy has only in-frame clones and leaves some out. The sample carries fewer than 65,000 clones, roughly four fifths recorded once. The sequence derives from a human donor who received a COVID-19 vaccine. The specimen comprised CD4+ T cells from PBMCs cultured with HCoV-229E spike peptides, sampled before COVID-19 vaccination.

The chain's CDR3 is CASSLGQGAQPQHF. The CDR3, as DNA: TGTGCCAGCTCACTCGGACAGGGGGCCCAGCCCCAGCATTTT. This chain links TRBV18 with TRBJ1-5; 11 bases fit TRBD1. Germline V gives CDR1 KGHSH, CDR2 LQKENI. Trimming at V came to 4 bases and at J to 7 bases, leaving 3 bases not matched to a gene. The length of the CDR3 is 14 residues. Variable domain in full (rest from reference TRBV18 and TRBJ1-5): NAGVMQNPRHLVRRRGQEARLRCSPMKGHSHVYWYRQLPEEGLKFMVYLQKENIIDESGMPKERFSAEFPKEGPSILRIQQVVRGDSAAYFCASSLGQGAQPQHFGDGTRLSIL.